Listed below are T cell receptor beta chains from one sample, sequenced in a study of blood T cell repertoires in COVID-19. Only in-frame clones appear in the TCRdb table, and some are missing; sequencing was by immunoSEQ multiplex PCR. The sample holds 100,000 to 120,000 clones, 70% to 90% seen once. The material sequenced was peripheral blood. The receptors derive from a woman aged 45-59 years with acute or convalescent COVID-19. Both conserved end residues are trimmed from each CDR3. Fields, in order: CDR3 protein, clone size, J gene, CDR3 length, V gene, D gene. D genes are given only for firm matches. Clone sizes are given selectively: once, few, many, or a class where the clone is expanded.

ASSLRLAGAYTDTQY,-,TRBJ2-3,15,TRBV27,TRBD2
ASSGGQGVVYGYT,-,TRBJ1-2,13,TRBV2,TRBD1
ATARLAGGQETQY,-,TRBJ2-5,13,TRBV24-1,TRBD2
ASSIGTSGSYEQY,-,TRBJ2-7,13,TRBV19,TRBD2
ASTLGGQGYT,-,TRBJ1-2,10,TRBV3-1/TRBV3-2,-
ASSPLAGNPSPLH,-,TRBJ1-6,13,TRBV12-1,-
ASSPRTSGPYEQY,-,TRBJ2-7,13,TRBV7-2,TRBD2
ASSQDDPGGEQY,-,TRBJ2-7,12,TRBV4-2,-
ASSENGRGAAF,-,TRBJ1-1,11,TRBV6-1,-
SVGPLAGGYNEQF,-,TRBJ2-1,13,TRBV29-1,TRBD2
SASGTNTEAF,-,TRBJ1-1,10,TRBV20-1,-
SARREYGYT,-,TRBJ1-2,9,TRBV20-1,-
ASSDPGLAGSDTQY,-,TRBJ2-3,14,TRBV28,TRBD2
ASSWGGQGSQETQY,-,TRBJ2-5,14,TRBV5-5,TRBD1
ASNGWGVGLRY,-,TRBJ2-4,11,TRBV10-2,-
ATSRASAGQSYEQY,-,TRBJ2-7,14,TRBV15,-
ASSSSGRNYEQY,-,TRBJ2-7,12,TRBV7-9,-
ASSTREVLSGNTIY,-,TRBJ1-3,14,TRBV2,-
ASSDSTGGEISGANVLT,few,TRBJ2-6,17,TRBV7-9,TRBD1
ASRRSRGPYNEQF,-,TRBJ2-1,13,TRBV27,TRBD1
ASSLEYQGLGEQY,-,TRBJ2-7,13,TRBV5-6,-
ATSGGNRAPNEKLF,-,TRBJ1-4,14,TRBV15,-
ANDHGTGPYYEQY,-,TRBJ2-7,13,TRBV10-1,TRBD1
ASSRDTEAF,-,TRBJ1-1,9,TRBV18,-
ASSPSSGEVHTEAF,-,TRBJ1-1,14,TRBV27,-
ATTQGAQGQPQH,-,TRBJ1-5,12,TRBV10-3,TRBD1
ASKALMLGLAGICSYNEQF,few,TRBJ2-1,19,TRBV21-1,-
ASSLDPGGLYEQY,-,TRBJ2-7,13,TRBV5-1,-